A selection of T cell receptor beta chains follows, all from one sample in a study of blood T cells in healthy people across ages. TCRdb independently ran MiXCR on the 5' RACE reads; one entry per CDR3 protein. The repertoire includes around 1,000,000 distinct CDR3 sequences, 20% to 25% of them detected once, and 0.75% sits in the top ten. The data were also submitted as part of a second study, on T cells of mothers and their children.

Input material: blood. The receptor source for this set is a girl aged 2 to 10 in good health. Both conserved end residues are part of each CDR3. Fields, in order: J gene, D gene, clone size, V gene, CDR3 DNA, CDR3 protein. D genes are given only for firm matches. Only part of the rows carry a size: once, few, many, or a class if the clone is expanded.

J: TRBJ1-4; D: .; size: .; V: TRBV7-9; DNA: TGTGCCAGCAGCTTAATAACAACTAATGAAAAACTGTTTTTT; CDR3: CASSLITTNEKLFF
J: TRBJ1-2; D: TRBD1; size: .; V: TRBV9; DNA: TGTGCCAGCAGCCCTAAGGACAGGTGGGGCTACACCTTC; CDR3: CASSPKDRWGYTF
J: TRBJ1-1; D: .; size: .; V: TRBV2; DNA: TGTGCCAGCAGGTTAGGGGGGAGGAACACTGAAGCTTTCTTT; CDR3: CASRLGGRNTEAFF
J: TRBJ1-2; D: TRBD1; size: few; V: TRBV28; DNA: TGTGCCAGCACCCAGGGACAGCTGAACTATGGCTACACCTTC; CDR3: CASTQGQLNYGYTF
J: TRBJ2-1; D: .; size: once; V: TRBV7-3; DNA: TGTGCCAGCAGCTTAGAAGCTCCCTACAATGAGCAGTTCTTC; CDR3: CASSLEAPYNEQFF
J: TRBJ2-5; D: .; size: .; V: TRBV12-3/TRBV12-4; DNA: TGTGCCAGCAGGGGAAAAGACGGTAAAGAGACCCAGTACTTC; CDR3: CASRGKDGKETQYF
J: TRBJ2-3; D: .; size: .; V: TRBV7-9; DNA: TGTGCCAGCAGGGGGCAGGGAGATACGCAGTATTTT; CDR3: CASRGQGDTQYF
J: TRBJ2-3; D: TRBD1; size: .; V: TRBV24-1; DNA: TGTGCCACCAGCCCGAGAAAGGGGAAGGCTTCAGGGGGCTCCGGCACAGATACGCAGTATTTT; CDR3: CATSPRKGKASGGSGTDTQYF
J: TRBJ2-7; D: .; size: few; V: TRBV11-2; DNA: TGTGCCAGCAGCTTAGTTTACGGCCTTGATGAGCAGTACTTC; CDR3: CASSLVYGLDEQYF
J: TRBJ1-1; D: .; size: few; V: TRBV10-3; DNA: TGTGCCTCCACGGACTGGACGCGGGCTTTCTTT; CDR3: CASTDWTRAFF
J: TRBJ2-2; D: TRBD1; size: few; V: TRBV12-3/TRBV12-4; DNA: TGTGCCAGCAGCCGGGACAGGGGGCCCACCGGGGAGCTGTTTTTT; CDR3: CASSRDRGPTGELFF
J: TRBJ2-7; D: TRBD2; size: .; V: TRBV6-6; DNA: TGTGCCAGCAGTTACTCCGGGACTAGCGGGAGAAGGGACGAGCAGTACTTC; CDR3: CASSYSGTSGRRDEQYF
J: TRBJ2-5; D: .; size: few; V: TRBV29-1; DNA: TGCAGCGTTGTGGAGGCCACGGAGACCCAGTACTTC; CDR3: CSVVEATETQYF
J: TRBJ1-4; D: .; size: few; V: TRBV27; DNA: TGTGCCAGCAGAGGGATTAATGAAAAACTGTTTTTT; CDR3: CASRGINEKLFF
J: TRBJ2-1; D: .; size: few; V: TRBV27; DNA: TGTGCCAGCACCCTCCAAGGCCCCTCCTCCTACAATGAGCAGTTCTTC; CDR3: CASTLQGPSSYNEQFF
J: TRBJ1-2; D: .; size: few; V: TRBV10-3; DNA: TGTGCCATCAGTGACAGCGCCTCCCCTAGTGGCTGCACCTTC; CDR3: CAISDSASPSGCTF
J: TRBJ2-1; D: .; size: .; V: TRBV7-2; DNA: TGTGCCAGCAGCTTAACGCGGGACAGCCAGGATGAGCAGTTCTTC; CDR3: CASSLTRDSQDEQFF
J: TRBJ2-5; D: .; size: .; V: TRBV6-2/TRBV6-3; DNA: TGTGCCAGCAGTTCCTCGCTAGTCGGTGTACACGAGCAGCACTTC; CDR3: CASSSSLVGVHEQHF
J: TRBJ2-5; D: .; size: .; V: TRBV20-1; DNA: TGCAGTGCTAGTTTCCGGGGTCGTCAAGAGACCCAGTACTTC; CDR3: CSASFRGRQETQYF
J: TRBJ2-7; D: .; size: .; V: TRBV7-9; DNA: TGTGCCAGCAGCTTTGGAGGTGGGGCACACCCTTTCCTCTACGAGCAGTACTTC; CDR3: CASSFGGGAHPFLYEQYF
J: TRBJ2-7; D: .; size: few; V: TRBV12-3/TRBV12-4; DNA: TGTGCCAGCAGAGGCGGGGTATTACCCTACGAGCAGTACTTC; CDR3: CASRGGVLPYEQYF
J: TRBJ2-2; D: .; size: .; V: TRBV27; DNA: TGTGCCAGCAAAGGTAGCCTCGTTAACACCGGGGAGCTGTTTTTT; CDR3: CASKGSLVNTGELFF
J: TRBJ1-6; D: .; size: .; V: TRBV11-2; DNA: TGTGCCAGCAGCTCGGGTGTGGGACTCGCACCCCTCCACTTT; CDR3: CASSSGVGLAPLHF
J: TRBJ1-2; D: TRBD1; size: .; V: TRBV29-1; DNA: TGCAGCGTTGGGACGACAGGGCAGGCCCCCTTCTATGGCTACACCTTC; CDR3: CSVGTTGQAPFYGYTF
J: TRBJ1-1; D: .; size: .; V: TRBV15; DNA: TGTGCCGCTGGCGGTCAAGTGAACACTGAAGCTTTCTTT; CDR3: CAAGGQVNTEAFF
J: TRBJ2-5; D: .; size: .; V: TRBV6-2/TRBV6-3; DNA: TGTGCCAGCAGGGTAGTCTTTAGCGAGGAGTTCTTC; CDR3: CASRVVFSEEFF
J: TRBJ1-2; D: .; size: once; V: TRBV27; DNA: TGTGCCAGCAGTTTATCGACGCCAGCGGACGGAGGCTACACCTTC; CDR3: CASSLSTPADGGYTF
J: TRBJ2-7; D: TRBD1; size: .; V: TRBV12-3/TRBV12-4; DNA: TGTGCCAGCAGCCCGGGACAGCTCTTCTACGAGCAGTACTTC; CDR3: CASSPGQLFYEQYF
J: TRBJ2-2; D: .; size: many; V: TRBV9; DNA: TGTGCCAGCAGCACCGTGAACACCGGGGAGCTGTTTTTT; CDR3: CASSTVNTGELFF
J: TRBJ2-1; D: TRBD2; size: .; V: TRBV29-1; DNA: TGCAGCGCTGGACTAGCTTATTACAATGAGCAGTTCTTC; CDR3: CSAGLAYYNEQFF
J: TRBJ2-7; D: .; size: .; V: TRBV12-3/TRBV12-4; DNA: TGTGCCAGCAGCCTGCCCTCAGGGGCGGGCTACGAGCAGTACTTC; CDR3: CASSLPSGAGYEQYF
J: TRBJ2-5; D: TRBD2; size: few; V: TRBV28; DNA: TGTGCCAGCAGTTTATGGACTAGCGGGAAGATCCAAGAGACCCAGTACTTC; CDR3: CASSLWTSGKIQETQYF
J: TRBJ2-3; D: TRBD1; size: few; V: TRBV27; DNA: TGTGCCAGCAGTCTAATAGGACAGGGGGAAGATACGCAGTATTTT; CDR3: CASSLIGQGEDTQYF
J: TRBJ2-5; D: .; size: .; V: TRBV4-2; DNA: TGTGCCAGCAGTCCTATACCAGAGACCCAAGAGACCCAGTACTTC; CDR3: CASSPIPETQETQYF
J: TRBJ1-4; D: TRBD1; size: few; V: TRBV3-1; DNA: TGTGCCAGCAGGCTGACAGGGGGCGACGAAAAACTGTTTTTT; CDR3: CASRLTGGDEKLFF
J: TRBJ1-1; D: .; size: few; V: TRBV29-1; DNA: TGCAGCGTTGAAGAGGGGGGAAACACTGAAGCTTTCTTT; CDR3: CSVEEGGNTEAFF
J: TRBJ2-5; D: .; size: .; V: TRBV28; DNA: TGTGCCAGCAGTTTTGGGCTCGAAGCGGGAGAGACCCAGTACTTC; CDR3: CASSFGLEAGETQYF
J: TRBJ2-5; D: .; size: few; V: TRBV12-3/TRBV12-4; DNA: TGTGCCAGCAGTTTAGCTACTCCAGCGCAGCAGTACTTC; CDR3: CASSLATPAQQYF
J: TRBJ2-1; D: TRBD2; size: few; V: TRBV4-2; DNA: TGTGCCAGCAGCCAAGTTCGGGACTACTTATCCTACAATGAGCAGTTCTTC; CDR3: CASSQVRDYLSYNEQFF
J: TRBJ1-2; D: .; size: .; V: TRBV28; DNA: TGTGCCAGCAGGAGGGGCACGGCTAACTATGGCTACACCTTC; CDR3: CASRRGTANYGYTF
J: TRBJ1-4; D: .; size: .; V: TRBV4-1; DNA: TGCGCCAGCAGCCAACTAGGCAGCTCAGAAACAAAACTGTTTTTT; CDR3: CASSQLGSSETKLFF
J: TRBJ2-1; D: .; size: .; V: TRBV11-3; DNA: TGTGCCACCCACGGAAGCTCCTACAATGAGCAGTTCTTC; CDR3: CATHGSSYNEQFF
J: TRBJ2-7; D: TRBD2; size: .; V: TRBV2; DNA: TGTGCCAGCAGCCCACGGCTAGCGGCCTTTTCCTACGAGCAGTACTTC; CDR3: CASSPRLAAFSYEQYF